This T cell receptor beta chain stems from a study of beta chain features in type 1 diabetes. Of the isolated RNA, all was reverse transcribed, and so the sequenced material was expressed TCRB transcripts. Profiling relied on immunoSEQ multiplex PCR, and the TCRdb table lists in-frame clones only, not all of them. The table lists some 410,000 clones, about an eighth of them singletons, with about 0.042% in the top ten. There are a few counts of this clone. This CDR3 is built from 14 residues. Germline V gene sequence: CDR1 SGHDN, CDR2 FVKESK. Trimming removed 5 bases from V and 4 bases from J; junction bases left unmatched: 8.

The TCR comes from a woman between 18 and 30 years old in good health. Sample: naive CD4+ T cells from blood. The genes are TRBV14 and TRBJ2-7; 7 nucleotides match TRBD1. The CDR3 nucleotides are TGTGCCAGCAGCTATAGAGGGGGCAGTTACGAGCAGTACTTC. This gives the protein CASSYRGGSYEQYF.